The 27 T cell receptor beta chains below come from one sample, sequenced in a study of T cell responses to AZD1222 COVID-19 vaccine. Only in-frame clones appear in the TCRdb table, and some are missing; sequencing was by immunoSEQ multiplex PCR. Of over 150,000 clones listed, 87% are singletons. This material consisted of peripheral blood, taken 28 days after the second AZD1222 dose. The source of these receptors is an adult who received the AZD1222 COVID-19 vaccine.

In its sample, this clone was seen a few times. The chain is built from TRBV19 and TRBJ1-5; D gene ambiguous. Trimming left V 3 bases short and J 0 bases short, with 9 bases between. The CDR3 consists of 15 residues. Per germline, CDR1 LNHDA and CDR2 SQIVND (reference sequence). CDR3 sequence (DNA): TGTGCCAGTAGTATCGTTAGATATAGCAATCAGCCCCAGCATTTT. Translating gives CASSIVRYSNQPQHF.

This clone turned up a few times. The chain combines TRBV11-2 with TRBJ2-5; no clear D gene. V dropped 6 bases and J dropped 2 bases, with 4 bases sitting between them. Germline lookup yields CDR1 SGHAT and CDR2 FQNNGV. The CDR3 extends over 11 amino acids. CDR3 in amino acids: CASRQQETQYF. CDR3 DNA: TGTGCCAGCAGACAGCAAGAGACCCAGTACTTC.

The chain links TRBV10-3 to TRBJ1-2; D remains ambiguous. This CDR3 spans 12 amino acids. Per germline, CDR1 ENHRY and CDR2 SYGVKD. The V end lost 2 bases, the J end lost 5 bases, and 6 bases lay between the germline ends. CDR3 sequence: CAISEDQYGYTF. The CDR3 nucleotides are TGTGCCATCAGTGAGGACCAATATGGCTACACCTTC.

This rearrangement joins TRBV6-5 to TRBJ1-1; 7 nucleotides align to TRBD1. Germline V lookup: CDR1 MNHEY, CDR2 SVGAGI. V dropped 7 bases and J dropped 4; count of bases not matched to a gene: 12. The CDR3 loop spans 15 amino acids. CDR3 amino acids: CASTPGHSGGTEAFF. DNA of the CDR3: TGTGCCAGCACCCCGGGACACTCAGGGGGCACTGAAGCTTTCTTT.

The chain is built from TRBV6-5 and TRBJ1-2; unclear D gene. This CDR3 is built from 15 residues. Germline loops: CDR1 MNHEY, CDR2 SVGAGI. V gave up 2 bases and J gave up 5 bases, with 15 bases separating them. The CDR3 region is CASSYGFSLGYGYTF. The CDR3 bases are TGTGCCAGCAGTTACGGGTTTTCCCTGGGGTATGGCTACACCTTC.

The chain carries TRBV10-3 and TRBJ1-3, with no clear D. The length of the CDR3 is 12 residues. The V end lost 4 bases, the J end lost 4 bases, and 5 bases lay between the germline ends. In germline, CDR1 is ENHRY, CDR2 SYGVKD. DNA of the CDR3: TGTGCCATCAGTGCCGAGGGAAACACCATATATTTT. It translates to CAISAEGNTIYF.

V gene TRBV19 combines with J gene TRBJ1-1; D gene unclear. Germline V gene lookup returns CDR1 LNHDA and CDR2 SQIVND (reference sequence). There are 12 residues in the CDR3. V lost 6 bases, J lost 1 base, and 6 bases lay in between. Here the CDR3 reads CASRDGNTEAFF. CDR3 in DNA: TGTGCCAGTAGGGACGGGAACACTGAAGCTTTCTTT.

CDR3 loop: CASSVGGLAGEANYGYTF. The CDR3 nucleotides are TGTGCCAGCAGCGTAGGAGGTTTGGCAGGGGAGGCTAACTATGGCTACACCTTC. The chain joins TRBV9 to TRBJ1-2; D may be TRBD1 (6 bases). The CDR3 contains 18 residues. The V end was cut by 0 bases, the J end by 0 bases, with 18 bases between. CDR1 is SGDLS, CDR2 YYNGEE, per germline.

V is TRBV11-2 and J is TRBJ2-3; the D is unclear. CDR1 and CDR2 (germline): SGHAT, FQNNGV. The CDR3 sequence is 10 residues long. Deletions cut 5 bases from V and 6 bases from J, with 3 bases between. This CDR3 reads CASSADTQYF. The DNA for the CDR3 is TGTGCCAGCAGCGCCGATACGCAGTATTTT.

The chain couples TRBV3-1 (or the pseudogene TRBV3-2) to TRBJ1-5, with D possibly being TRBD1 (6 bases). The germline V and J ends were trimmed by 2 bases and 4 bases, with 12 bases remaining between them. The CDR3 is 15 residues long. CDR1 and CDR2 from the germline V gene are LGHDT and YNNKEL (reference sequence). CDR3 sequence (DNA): TGTGCCAGCAGCCAATCGGCAGGGGTTAATCAGCCCCAGCATTTT. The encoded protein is CASSQSAGVNQPQHF.

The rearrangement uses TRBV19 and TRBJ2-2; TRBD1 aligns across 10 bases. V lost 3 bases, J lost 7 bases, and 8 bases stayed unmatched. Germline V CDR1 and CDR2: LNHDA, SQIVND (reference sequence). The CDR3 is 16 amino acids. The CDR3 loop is CASSIGDRGLGGELFF. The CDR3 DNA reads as TGTGCCAGTAGTATTGGGGACAGGGGATTAGGCGGGGAGCTGTTTTTT. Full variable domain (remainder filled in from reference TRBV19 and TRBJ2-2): DGGITQSPKYLFRKEGQNVTLSCEQNLNHDAMYWYRQDPGQGLRLIYYSQIVNDFQKGDIAEGYSVSREKKESFPLTVTSAQKNPTAFYLCASSIGDRGLGGELFFGEGSRLTVL.

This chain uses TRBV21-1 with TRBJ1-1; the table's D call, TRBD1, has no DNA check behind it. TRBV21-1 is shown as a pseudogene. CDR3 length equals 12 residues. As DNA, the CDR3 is TGTGCCAGCAGCAAAGGTGGGCTTGAAGCTTTCTTT. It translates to CASSKGGLEAFF.

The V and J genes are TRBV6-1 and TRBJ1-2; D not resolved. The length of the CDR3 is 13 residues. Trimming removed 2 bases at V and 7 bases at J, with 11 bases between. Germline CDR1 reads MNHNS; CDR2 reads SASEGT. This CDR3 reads CASSENQEAGYTF. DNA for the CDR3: TGTGCCAGCAGTGAAAATCAAGAGGCTGGCTACACCTTC.

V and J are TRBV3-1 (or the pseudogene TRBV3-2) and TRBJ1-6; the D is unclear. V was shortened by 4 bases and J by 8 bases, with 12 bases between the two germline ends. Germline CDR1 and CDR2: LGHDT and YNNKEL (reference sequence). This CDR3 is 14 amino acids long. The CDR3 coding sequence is TGTGCCAGCAGCCTGACAAGTCTGGATTCACCCCTCCACTTT. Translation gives CASSLTSLDSPLHF.

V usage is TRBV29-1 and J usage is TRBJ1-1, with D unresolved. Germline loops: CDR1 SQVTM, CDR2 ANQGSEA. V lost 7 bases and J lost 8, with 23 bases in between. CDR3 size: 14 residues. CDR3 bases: TGCAGCGGAGCCCTCCCGGGCAGTAATACGGAAGCTTTCTTT. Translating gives CSGALPGSNTEAFF.

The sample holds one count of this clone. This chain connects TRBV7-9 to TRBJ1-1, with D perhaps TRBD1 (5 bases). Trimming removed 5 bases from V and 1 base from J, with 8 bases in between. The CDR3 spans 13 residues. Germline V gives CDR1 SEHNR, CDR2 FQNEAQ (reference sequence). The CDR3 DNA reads TGTGCCAGCAGCGCCAGGGAGAACACTGAAGCTTTCTTT. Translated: CASSARENTEAFF.

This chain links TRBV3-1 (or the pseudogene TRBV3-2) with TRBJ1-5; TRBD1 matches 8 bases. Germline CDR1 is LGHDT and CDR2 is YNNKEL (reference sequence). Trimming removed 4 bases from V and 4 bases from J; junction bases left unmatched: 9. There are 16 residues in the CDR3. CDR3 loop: CASSPGGMGQNQPQHF. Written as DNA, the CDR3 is TGTGCCAGCAGCCCAGGGGGCATGGGCCAAAATCAGCCCCAGCATTTT.

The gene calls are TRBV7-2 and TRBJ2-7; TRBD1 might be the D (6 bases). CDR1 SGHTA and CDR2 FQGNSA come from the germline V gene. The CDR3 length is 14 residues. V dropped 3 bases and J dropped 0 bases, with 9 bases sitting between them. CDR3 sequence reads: CASSLGHSSYEQYF. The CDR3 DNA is TGTGCCAGCAGCTTGGGACATAGCTCCTACGAGCAGTACTTC.

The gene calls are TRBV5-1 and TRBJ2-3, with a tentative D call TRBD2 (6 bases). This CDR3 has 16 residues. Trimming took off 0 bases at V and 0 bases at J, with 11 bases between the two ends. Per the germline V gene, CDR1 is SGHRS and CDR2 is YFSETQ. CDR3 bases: TGCGCCAGCAGCTTGGTGCGGGGCACTAGCACAGATACGCAGTATTTT. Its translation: CASSLVRGTSTDTQYF.

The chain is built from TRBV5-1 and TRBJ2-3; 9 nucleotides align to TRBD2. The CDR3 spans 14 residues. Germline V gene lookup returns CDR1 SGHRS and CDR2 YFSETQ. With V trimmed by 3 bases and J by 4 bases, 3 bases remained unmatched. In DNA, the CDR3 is TGCGCCAGCAGCTACCTAGCGGGATCAGATACGCAGTATTTT. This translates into CASSYLAGSDTQYF.

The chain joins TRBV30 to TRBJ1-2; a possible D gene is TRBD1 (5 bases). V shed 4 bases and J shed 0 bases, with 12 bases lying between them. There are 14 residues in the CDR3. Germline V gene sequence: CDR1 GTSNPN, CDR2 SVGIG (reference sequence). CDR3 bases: TGTGCCTGGAATAAGGGACTTTCTAACTATGGCTACACCTTC. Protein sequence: CAWNKGLSNYGYTF.

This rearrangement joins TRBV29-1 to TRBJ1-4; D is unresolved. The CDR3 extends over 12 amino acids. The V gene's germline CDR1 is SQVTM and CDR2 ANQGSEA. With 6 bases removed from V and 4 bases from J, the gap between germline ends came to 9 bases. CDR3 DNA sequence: TGCAGCGTGTCTAGGGATAATGAAAAACTGTTTTTT. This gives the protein CSVSRDNEKLFF.

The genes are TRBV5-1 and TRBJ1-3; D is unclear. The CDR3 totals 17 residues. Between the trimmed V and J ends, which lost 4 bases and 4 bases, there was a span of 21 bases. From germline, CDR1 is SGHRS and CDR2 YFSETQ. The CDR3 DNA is TGCGCCAGCAGCCCACGGGATACTATATCTAAGGGAAACACCATATATTTT. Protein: CASSPRDTISKGNTIYF.

Written as DNA, the CDR3 is TGCGCCAGCAGCCAATCAATCCGGGTCTATGGCTACACCTTC. It is translated as CASSQSIRVYGYTF. V and J are TRBV4-1 and TRBJ1-2; the D is unclear. V dropped 2 bases and J dropped 4 bases, with 11 bases sitting between them. The germline CDR1 and CDR2 sequences are MGHRA and YSYEKL. The CDR3 contains 14 residues.

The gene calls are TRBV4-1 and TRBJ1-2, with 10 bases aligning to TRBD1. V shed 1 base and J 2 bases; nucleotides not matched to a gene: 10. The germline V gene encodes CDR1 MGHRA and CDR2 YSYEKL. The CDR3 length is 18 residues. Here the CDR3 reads CASSQVAKPGQGNYGYTF. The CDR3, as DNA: TGCGCCAGCAGCCAAGTAGCAAAACCGGGACAGGGGAACTATGGCTACACCTTC.

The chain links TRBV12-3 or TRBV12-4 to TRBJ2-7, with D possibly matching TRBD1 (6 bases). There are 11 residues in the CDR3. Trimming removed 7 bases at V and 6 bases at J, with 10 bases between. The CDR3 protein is CASTSRGEQYF. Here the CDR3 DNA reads TGTGCCAGCACCAGCAGGGGCGAGCAGTACTTC.

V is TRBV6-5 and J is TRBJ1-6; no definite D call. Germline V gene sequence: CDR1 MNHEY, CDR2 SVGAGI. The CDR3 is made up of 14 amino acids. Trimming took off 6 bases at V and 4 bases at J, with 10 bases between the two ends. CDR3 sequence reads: CASRPPGYNSPLHF. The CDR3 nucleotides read TGTGCCAGCAGGCCCCCCGGGTATAATTCACCCCTCCACTTT.